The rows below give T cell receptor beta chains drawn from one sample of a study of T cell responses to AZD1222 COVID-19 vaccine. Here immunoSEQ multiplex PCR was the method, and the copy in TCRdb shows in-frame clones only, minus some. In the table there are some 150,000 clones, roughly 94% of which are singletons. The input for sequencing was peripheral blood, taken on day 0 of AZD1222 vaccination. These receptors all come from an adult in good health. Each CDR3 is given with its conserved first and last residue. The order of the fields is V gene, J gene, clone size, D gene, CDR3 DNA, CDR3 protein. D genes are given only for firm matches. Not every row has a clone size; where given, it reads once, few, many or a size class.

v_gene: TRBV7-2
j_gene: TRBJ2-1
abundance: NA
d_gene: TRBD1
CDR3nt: TGTGCCAGCAGCTTAGTGGACAGGGGGTTAAGTTACAATGAGCAGTTCTTC
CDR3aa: CASSLVDRGLSYNEQFF

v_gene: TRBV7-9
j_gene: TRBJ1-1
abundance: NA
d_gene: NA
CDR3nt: TGTGCCAGCAGCTTATTCCGAGAGATGAACACTGAAGCTTTCTTT
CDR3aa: CASSLFREMNTEAFF

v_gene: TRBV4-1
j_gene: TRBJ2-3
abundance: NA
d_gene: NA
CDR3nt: TGCGCCAGCAGCCAAGTATCAGGGTTCAGCACAGATACGCAGTATTTT
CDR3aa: CASSQVSGFSTDTQYF

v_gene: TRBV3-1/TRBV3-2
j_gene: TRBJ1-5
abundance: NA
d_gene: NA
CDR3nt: TGTGCCAGCGGAAAGGGCGGAGATAGCAATCAGCCCCAGCATTTT
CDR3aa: CASGKGGDSNQPQHF

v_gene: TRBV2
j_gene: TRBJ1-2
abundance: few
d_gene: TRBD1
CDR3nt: TGTGCCAGCAGTGAGTCGGGACAGGGGGATTATTTCTATGGCTACACCTTC
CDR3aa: CASSESGQGDYFYGYTF

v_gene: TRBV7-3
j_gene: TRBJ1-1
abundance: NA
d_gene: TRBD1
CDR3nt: TGTGCCAGCAGCGAGACCGGGACAGGGAAAGCTGAAGCTTTCTTT
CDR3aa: CASSETGTGKAEAFF

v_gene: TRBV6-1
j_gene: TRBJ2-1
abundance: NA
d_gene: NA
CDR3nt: TGTGCCAGCAGTGATGGGGGCGGCCCTGAGCAGTTCTTC
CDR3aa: CASSDGGGPEQFF

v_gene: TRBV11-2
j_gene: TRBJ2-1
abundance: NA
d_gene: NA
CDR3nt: TGTGCCAGCAGCTTTGGGACGGGTGCCTACAATGAGCAGTTCTTC
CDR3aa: CASSFGTGAYNEQFF

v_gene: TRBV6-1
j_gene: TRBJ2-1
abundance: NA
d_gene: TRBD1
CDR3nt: TGTGCCAGCAGTGAATGGCCCACAGGGGGCAATGAGCAGTTCTTC
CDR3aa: CASSEWPTGGNEQFF

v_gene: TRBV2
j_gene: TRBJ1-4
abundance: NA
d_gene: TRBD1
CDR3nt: TGTGCCAGCAGTGATCAATCGGGACAGGGGATCGGACTGTTTTTT
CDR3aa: CASSDQSGQGIGLFF

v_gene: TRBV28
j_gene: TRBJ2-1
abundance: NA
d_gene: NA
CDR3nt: TGTGCCAGCAGTAGCAGGGCGGCGGGGAATGAGCAGTTCTTC
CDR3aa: CASSSRAAGNEQFF